This T cell receptor (beta chain) was recovered during a study of T cell clones after liver transplantation. Looking at the study overall: Immunosuppression withdrawal was tried within 2 years after liver transplantation in this trial. Three of the eight recipients were HCV-positive; the rest had non-autoimmune, non-viral transplant indications. TCRbeta sequencing after a pre-transplant mixed lymphocyte reaction identified graft-donor-reactive clones, later tracked in post-transplant blood. Graft-donor-reactive sequences were compared with third-party-reactive TCRbeta sequences from pre-transplant mixed lymphocyte reactions.

Assay used: immunoSEQ multiplex PCR; TCRdb lists only in-frame clones, some missing. Of tens of thousands of clones listed, roughly 83% are singletons. CDR3 length equals 17 residues. Per the germline V gene, CDR1 is SQVTM and CDR2 is ANQGSEA. The V end was cut by 0 bases, the J end by 4 bases, with 19 bases between. The TCR sequence derives from a human patient who received a liver transplant. Some of these T cells may belong to the graft donor. The chain carries TRBV29-1 and TRBJ2-1, with D tentatively TRBD1 or TRBD2 (7 bases each). Sequenced material: CD4+ T cells from blood, taken at the 22-month timepoint. The CDR3 spells CSVEDQGGAFLYNEQFF. For the CDR3, the DNA is TGCAGCGTTGAAGATCAGGGGGGGGCCTTTCTATACAATGAGCAGTTCTTC.